Below are 26 T cell receptor beta chains sequenced from a single sample in a study of T cells after yellow fever vaccination. TCRdb used MiXCR to reprocess the 5' RACE reads, holding one entry per CDR3 protein. The sample consists of nearly 550,000 distinct CDR3 sequences, roughly 19% of them appearing once. The sample in question was PBMCs, obtained 15 days after the yellow fever booster vaccination. The receptors here all came from a man aged 25 to 40 who received the YFV17D yellow fever vaccine.

The rearrangement joins TRBV5-1 to TRBJ2-1, with 14 nucleotides matching TRBD2. Germline CDR1 SGHRS, CDR2 YFSETQ. CDR3 length equals 18 residues. Unmatched junction bases numbered 2, after V lost 0 bases and J lost 0 bases. CDR3 sequence: CASSLDGTSGSSYNEQFF. DNA of the CDR3: TGCGCCAGCAGCTTGGACGGGACTAGCGGGAGCTCCTACAATGAGCAGTTCTTC.

This clonotype has only a few counts. V usage is TRBV20-1 and J usage is TRBJ1-1, with 9 bases aligning to TRBD1. V gave up 6 bases and J gave up 3 bases; unmatched junction bases: 8. The CDR3 extends over 14 amino acids. CDR1 is DFQATT and CDR2 is SNEGSKA in the germline V gene (reference sequence). CDR3 protein: CSAYRQGVDTEAFF. The CDR3 DNA reads as TGCAGTGCCTATAGACAGGGGGTAGACACTGAAGCTTTCTTT.

The genes are TRBV5-4 and TRBJ2-3, with D perhaps matching TRBD2 (5 bases). The CDR3 has 15 residues. V shed 0 bases and J shed 0 bases, with 8 bases lying between them. Germline V gives CDR1 SGHNT, CDR2 YYREEE (reference sequence). CDR3 amino acids: CASSLGTPSTDTQYF. The CDR3 region has the DNA TGTGCCAGCAGCTTGGGGACTCCCAGCACAGATACGCAGTATTTT.

This clonotype was detected only a few times. One base away lies a much larger clone, so this may be a sequencing read error. The chain employs TRBV10-3 and TRBJ2-7; no firm D call. Germline assignment: CDR1 ENHRY and CDR2 SYGVKD. This CDR3 has 11 amino acids. V was shortened by 0 bases and J by 5 bases, with 2 bases between the two germline ends. The DNA for the CDR3 is TGTGCCATCAGTGAGTCCAACGAGCAGTACTTC. Protein: CAISESNEQYF.

The chain employs TRBV3-1 and TRBJ2-1; no clear D. The V gene's germline CDR1 is LGHDT and CDR2 YNNKEL (reference sequence). CDR3 size: 13 residues. Trimming took off 2 bases at V and 9 bases at J, with 11 bases between the two ends. The DNA for the CDR3 is TGTGCCAGCAGCCAAAACCCTACGGTTGAGCAGTTCTTC. Translated: CASSQNPTVEQFF.

This clonotype was seen only a few times. This chain joins TRBV20-1 and TRBJ2-5; D is ambiguous. V lost 3 bases and J lost 2, with 7 bases in between. The CDR3 covers 12 residues. CDR1 is DFQATT and CDR2 is SNEGSKA in the germline V gene (reference sequence). CDR3 DNA: TGCAGTGCTAGCGGCTGGCAAGAGACCCAGTACTTC. It translates to CSASGWQETQYF.

This clonotype was recorded a few times. The V call is TRBV12-3 or TRBV12-4, the J call TRBJ2-1, with 8 bases matching TRBD2. The ends lost 7 bases at V and 4 bases at J; junction bases unmatched: 9. The CDR3 contains 15 residues. The CDR3 reads CASTLLAATYNEQFF. CDR3 coding DNA: TGTGCCAGCACCTTACTAGCGGCAACGTACAATGAGCAGTTCTTC.

This clonotype was seen a few times. The chain links TRBV29-1 to TRBJ2-2, with D maybe TRBD2 (6 bases). The CDR3 length is 14 residues. Germline values: CDR1 SQVTM, CDR2 ANQGSEA. Trimming took off 3 bases at V and 1 base at J, with 9 bases between the two ends. The CDR3 DNA reads as TGCAGCGTTGATGGAGGGAGGAACACCGGGGAGCTGTTTTTT. This encodes CSVDGGRNTGELFF.

The rearrangement joins TRBV7-8 to TRBJ2-2; D is uncertain. Deletions cut 1 base from V and 1 base from J, with 10 bases between. This CDR3 region has 16 residues. Per germline, CDR1 SGHVS and CDR2 FQNEAQ. The CDR3 protein is CASSLVRLLNTGELFF. The CDR3 DNA sequence: TGTGCCAGCAGCTTAGTTCGGCTCCTGAACACCGGGGAGCTGTTTTTT.

This clonotype has just a few counts. The rearrangement links TRBV20-1 to TRBJ2-1; 9 bases match TRBD2. V shed 4 bases and J 2 bases; nucleotides not matched to a gene: 9. CDR3 length equals 16 residues. In germline, CDR1 is DFQATT, CDR2 SNEGSKA (reference sequence). This chain's CDR3 is CSATPLAGVTYNEQFF. In nucleotides, the CDR3 is TGCAGTGCTACCCCATTAGCGGGAGTCACCTACAATGAGCAGTTCTTC.

This clonotype has a handful of counts. The V call is TRBV5-1, the J call TRBJ2-1; 9 bases map to TRBD1. V shed 6 bases, J shed 0 bases, and the junction held 4 bases outside the gene matches. Germline CDR1 reads SGHRS; CDR2 reads YFSETQ. The CDR3 length is 15 residues. CDR3 loop: CASTGQGSSYNEQFF. In nucleotides, the CDR3 is TGCGCCAGCACCGGACAGGGGAGCTCCTACAATGAGCAGTTCTTC.

The chain combines TRBV9 with TRBJ2-2; 8 nucleotides align to TRBD1. Per the germline V gene, CDR1 is SGDLS and CDR2 is YYNGEE. J gave up 1 base and V 0 bases, and 2 bases lay outside the gene matches. The CDR3 contains 16 residues. CDR3 DNA sequence: TGTGCCAGCAGCGTAGGGGGGACAGGGAACACCGGGGAGCTGTTTTTT. This gives the protein CASSVGGTGNTGELFF.

There are a few counts of this clonotype. The rearrangement links TRBV5-1 to TRBJ2-7; 11 bases fit TRBD2. From germline, CDR1 is SGHRS and CDR2 YFSETQ. The CDR3 length is 17 residues. V was pared by 1 base and J by 3 bases, with 9 bases of the junction left unmatched. The CDR3 sequence: CASSLYSGRALVYEQYF. CDR3 DNA sequence: TGCGCCAGCAGCTTGTATAGCGGGAGGGCCCTCGTCTACGAGCAGTACTTC.

This clonotype appeared many times. V gene TRBV5-5 combines with J gene TRBJ2-3; 9 bases line up with TRBD2. The V segment lost 0 bases and the J segment 1 base; nucleotides outside the gene matches: 3. The CDR3 runs to 16 residues. CDR1 is SGHKS, CDR2 YYEKEE, per germline (reference sequence). CDR3 in DNA: TGTGCCAGCAGCTTGGAGGGACTAGCTCGCACAGATACGCAGTATTTT. Translated: CASSLEGLARTDTQYF.

The sample holds a few counts of this clonotype. This chain uses TRBV10-3 with TRBJ2-3; 7 bases are shared with TRBD1. The germline V gene has CDR1 ENHRY and CDR2 SYGVKD. The CDR3 runs to 14 residues. With 6 bases clipped from V and 6 bases from J, the junction kept 9 bases outside the gene matches. The CDR3 DNA reads as TGTGCCATCAGCCGCAACGACAGGGTGGATACGCAGTATTTT. Translating gives CAISRNDRVDTQYF.

This clonotype occurred a few times. CDR3 sequence reads: CASRLAGQETQYF. The DNA of the CDR3 is TGTGCCAGCAGACTAGCGGGACAAGAGACCCAGTACTTC. This chain links TRBV2 with TRBJ2-5; 10 bases are shared with TRBD2. V lost 6 bases and J lost 2; bases outside the gene matches: 0. The CDR3 has 13 residues. In germline, CDR1 is SNHLY, CDR2 FYNNEI.

The V gene is TRBV7-2, the J gene TRBJ2-4; 8 bases are a match to TRBD2. Trimming removed 4 bases from V and 8 bases from J; junction bases left unmatched: 7. Looked up from germline, CDR1 is SGHTA and CDR2 is FQGNSA. This CDR3 is 14 amino acids long. CDR3 in DNA: TGTGCCAGCAGCTCTAGCGGGCCCACCGACATTCAGTACTTC. Encoded protein: CASSSSGPTDIQYF.

DNA of the CDR3: TGTGCCAGCAGCTTCCGGATAGCGGGAGGGCCGGGTCATGAGCAGTTCTTC. Translation gives CASSFRIAGGPGHEQFF. The chain carries TRBV7-9 and TRBJ2-1, with 11 bases matching TRBD2. J gave up 8 bases and V 3 bases, and 12 bases lay outside the gene matches. Germline loops: CDR1 SEHNR, CDR2 FQNEAQ (reference sequence). The CDR3 has 17 residues.

The V gene is TRBV5-6, the J gene TRBJ2-2; 11 bases line up with TRBD2. The CDR3 totals 16 residues. The V gene end was trimmed by 4 bases and the J gene end by 4 bases; junction bases not matched to a gene: 6. Looked up from germline, CDR1 is SGHDT and CDR2 is YYEEEE. The CDR3 loop is CASSLRLAGFTGELFF. The DNA of the CDR3 is TGTGCCAGCAGCCTGAGACTAGCGGGATTCACCGGGGAGCTGTTTTTT.

This clonotype turned up a few times. The chain employs TRBV15 and TRBJ2-5, with D unresolved. The CDR3 spans 12 residues. Germline V lookup: CDR1 LNHNV, CDR2 YYDKDF (reference sequence). The V gene lost 3 bases and the J gene lost 5 bases, with 7 bases spanning the gap. CDR3 sequence reads: CATSSGPETQYF. For the CDR3, the DNA is TGTGCCACCAGCAGTGGGCCCGAGACCCAGTACTTC.

The table lists this clonotype with a few counts. The chain links TRBV7-2 to TRBJ2-3, with 7 nucleotides matching TRBD1. The CDR3 spans 14 residues. Germline-derived CDR1 and CDR2 are SGHTA and FQGNSA. V trimming: 4 bases; J trimming: 4 bases; junction bases outside the gene matches: 5. Here the CDR3 reads CASSWRQGADTQYF. In nucleotides, the CDR3 is TGTGCCAGCAGCTGGAGACAGGGTGCAGATACGCAGTATTTT.

V and J are TRBV20-1 and TRBJ2-7; D is unclear. V lost 3 bases, J lost 6 bases, and 15 bases lay in between. CDR1 DFQATT and CDR2 SNEGSKA come from the germline V gene (reference sequence). The CDR3 has 13 residues. The CDR3 coding sequence is TGCAGTGCTAGTCTTACTCCCCTCTCCGAGCAGTACTTC. Translation gives CSASLTPLSEQYF.

This clonotype turned up a few times. This chain uses TRBV20-1 with TRBJ2-1, with 12 bases lining up with TRBD2. CDR1 and CDR2 from the germline V gene are DFQATT and SNEGSKA (reference sequence). The V and J ends lost 6 bases and 4 bases, in that order; junction bases with no gene match: 10. This CDR3 spans 16 amino acids. In DNA, the CDR3 is TGCAGTGCGGACGTGACTAGCGGGAGAGTTTACAATGAGCAGTTCTTC. Its translation: CSADVTSGRVYNEQFF.

The chain recombines TRBV6-1 with TRBJ2-5, with 7 bases lining up with TRBD2. J gave up 5 bases and V 8 bases, and 8 bases lay outside the gene matches. Per germline, CDR1 MNHNS and CDR2 SASEGT. This CDR3 spans 13 amino acids. The CDR3 DNA reads TGTGCCAGCGGACTAGGGGCGTGGGAGACCCAGTACTTC. It is translated as CASGLGAWETQYF.

The genes are TRBV18 and TRBJ2-7; D might be TRBD2 (5 bases). CDR3 length: 14 amino acids. V lost 4 bases and J 2 bases, leaving 12 bases between the germline ends. Germline-derived CDR1 and CDR2 are KGHSH and LQKENI. The CDR3 nucleotides are TGTGCCAGCTCACAGCCGGGAACACCCTACGAGCAGTACTTC. Translated, it gives CASSQPGTPYEQYF. Full variable domain (remainder filled in from reference TRBV18 and TRBJ2-7): NAGVMQNPRHLVRRRGQEARLRCSPMKGHSHVYWYRQLPEEGLKFMVYLQKENIIDESGMPKERFSAEFPKEGPSILRIQQVVRGDSAAYFCASSQPGTPYEQYFGPGTRLTVT.

This clonotype was seen a handful of times. This sequence joins TRBV7-8 and TRBJ2-4, with 8 bases lining up with TRBD2. V was clipped by 4 bases and J by 7 bases; unmatched bases: 6. CDR1 is SGHVS, CDR2 FQNEAQ, per germline. This CDR3 has 14 amino acids. The CDR3 nucleotides read TGTGCCAGCAGCTACAGGACGGGGGGGAACATTCAGTACTTC. Translated, it gives CASSYRTGGNIQYF.